This passage covers 21 T cell receptor beta chains from one sample sequenced in a study of early T cells in non-severe SARS-CoV-2 infection. TCRdb analysed the 5' RACE reads with MiXCR anew, one entry per CDR3 protein. The data hold about 80,000 distinct CDR3 sequences, with more than 10% observed a single time. The material sequenced was whole blood, taken at baseline. These receptors were obtained from an adult who was a healthcare worker with PCR-confirmed SARS-CoV-2 infection or an uninfected control (not recorded which). The donor label of this sample is uncertain.

This clonotype showed up many times. The gene calls are TRBV7-3 and TRBJ2-5; tentative D call: TRBD2 (5 bases). The V gene lost 1 base and the J gene lost 2 bases, with 11 bases spanning the gap. CDR3 length: 15 amino acids. CDR1 SGHTA and CDR2 FQGTGA come from the germline V gene. CDR3 nucleotides: TGTGCCAGCAGCTTAATGGGCACTAGACAAGAGACCCAGTACTTC. Its protein is CASSLMGTRQETQYF.

The genes are TRBV20-1 and TRBJ1-6; TRBD1 matches at 7 bases. The J segment lost 6 bases and the V segment lost 1 base, leaving 6 bases of the junction unmatched. Germline V gives CDR1 DFQATT, CDR2 SNEGSKA (reference sequence). This CDR3 has 15 amino acids. In nucleotides, the CDR3 is TGCAGTGCTAGAGCTTTGGGACAGCTTAATTCACCCCTCCACTTT. Its translation is CSARALGQLNSPLHF.

This clonotype was recorded at least ten times. This chain links TRBV6-6 with TRBJ1-3; tentatively, D is TRBD1 (5 bases). V lost 0 bases, J lost 0 bases, and 9 bases lay in between. Germline values: CDR1 MNHNY, CDR2 SVGAGI (reference sequence). The CDR3 is made up of 16 amino acids. This CDR3 reads CASSYSTTASGNTIYF. CDR3 sequence (DNA): TGTGCCAGCAGTTACTCCACGACAGCCTCTGGAAACACCATATATTTT.

This clonotype turned up a few times. This chain connects TRBV18 to TRBJ1-2, with TRBD1 as a possible D gene (6 bases). Deletions cut 3 bases from V and 4 bases from J, with 12 bases between. There are 14 residues in the CDR3. Germline-derived CDR1 and CDR2 are KGHSH and LQKENI. The CDR3 sequence: CASSPEMDSYGYTF. CDR3 in DNA: TGTGCCAGCTCACCGGAAATGGACAGCTATGGCTACACCTTC.

CDR3 bases: TGTGCCAGCAGACGTAGCCGGAGCTCCTACAATGAGCAGTTCTTC. Its protein is CASRRSRSSYNEQFF. This rearrangement joins TRBV6-2 or TRBV6-3 to TRBJ2-1; D unresolved. This CDR3 is 15 amino acids long. The ends were cut back, 6 bases at V and 0 bases at J, with 12 bases in the middle. The germline CDR1 and CDR2 sequences are MNHEY and SVGEGT.

This clonotype was seen ten or more times. CDR3 protein: CASSQAGSTGPTDTQYF. The CDR3 DNA sequence: TGTGCCAGCAGCCAAGCGGGGTCGACCGGACCCACAGATACGCAGTATTTT. The chain uses TRBV4-2 and TRBJ2-3, with a tentative D call TRBD2 (5 bases). This CDR3 comprises 17 residues. Per the germline V gene, CDR1 is LGHNA and CDR2 is YNFKEQ. The V end was cut by 1 base, the J end by 2 bases, with 16 bases between.

The chain uses TRBV11-2 and TRBJ2-6, with D hard to call. The CDR3 consists of 13 residues. CDR1 and CDR2 (germline): SGHAT, FQNNGV. Trimming took 7 bases from V and 0 from J, leaving 4 bases between them. The CDR3 DNA sequence: TGTGCCAGCAATCCCTCTGGGGCCAACGTCCTGACTTTC. This gives the protein CASNPSGANVLTF.

This clonotype was seen many times. The chain recombines TRBV18 with TRBJ1-3; D not certain. The CDR3 loop spans 16 amino acids. V was cut by 3 bases and J by 0 bases, with 12 bases left in between. Germline CDR1 and CDR2: KGHSH and LQKENI. DNA for the CDR3: TGTGCCAGCTCACCTGCGGCCAGCAGCTCTGGAAACACCATATATTTT. It specifies CASSPAASSSGNTIYF.

The gene calls are TRBV18 and TRBJ2-1; tentatively, D is TRBD2 (6 bases). The CDR3 runs to 15 residues. V was shortened by 3 bases and J by 5 bases, with 14 bases between the two germline ends. Germline V gene lookup returns CDR1 KGHSH and CDR2 LQKENI. CDR3 bases: TGTGCCAGCTCACCGCGCGGCGGGGACCACAATGAGCAGTTCTTC. Translated: CASSPRGGDHNEQFF.

The chain has TRBV18 and TRBJ1-6; 10 bases align to TRBD1. Germline CDR1 is KGHSH and CDR2 is LQKENI. The CDR3 has 15 amino acids. The trim removed 3 bases at V and 9 bases at J, leaving 5 bases unmatched. CDR3 nucleotides: TGTGCCAGCTCACCCTCGGGACAGGGGTTTTCACCCCTCCACTTT. Protein product: CASSPSGQGFSPLHF.

This sequence joins TRBV7-6 and TRBJ1-4, with a weak D call TRBD1 (5 bases). Trimming pared 5 bases from V and 7 bases from J, leaving 11 bases between. The germline V gene encodes CDR1 SGHVS and CDR2 FNYEAQ. This CDR3 is built from 13 residues. Here the CDR3 reads CASSHGHPEKLFF. CDR3 coding DNA: TGTGCCAGCAGCCACGGACATCCTGAAAAACTGTTTTTT.

The rearrangement links TRBV3-1 to TRBJ2-3, with D perhaps matching TRBD1 (6 bases). The germline V gene has CDR1 LGHDT and CDR2 YNNKEL (reference sequence). This CDR3 is 16 amino acids long. The germline V and J ends were trimmed by 2 bases and 1 base, with 13 bases remaining between them. CDR3: CASSQLGAQGTDTQYF. The CDR3 DNA follows: TGTGCCAGCAGCCAACTGGGGGCGCAGGGCACAGATACGCAGTATTTT.

This clonotype was seen more than once but under ten times. The chain employs TRBV12-3 or TRBV12-4 and TRBJ2-5; a possible D gene is TRBD1 (5 bases). The CDR3 contains 13 residues. V lost 2 bases and J lost 7, with 11 bases in between. CDR3 bases: TGTGCCAGCAGTTTAATCCCCCAGGGGACCCAGTACTTC. This codes for CASSLIPQGTQYF.

Ten or more counts support this clonotype. The CDR3 protein is CASSPPTASSYNEQFF. The CDR3 DNA is TGTGCCAGCAGCCCACCTACCGCGAGCTCCTACAATGAGCAGTTCTTC. The chain has TRBV11-2 and TRBJ2-1; D is unresolved. Germline V gene lookup returns CDR1 SGHAT and CDR2 FQNNGV. CDR3 length: 16 residues. V was cut by 5 bases and J by 0 bases, with 14 bases left in between.

For the CDR3, the DNA is TGCGCCAGCAGCTTTCTAGGGAAAGAGACCCAGTACTTC. Amino acids: CASSFLGKETQYF. The rearrangement joins TRBV5-1 to TRBJ2-5; D unresolved. V shed 2 bases and J shed 3 bases, with 8 bases lying between them. The CDR3 is made up of 13 amino acids. From germline, CDR1 is SGHRS and CDR2 YFSETQ.

The chain combines TRBV7-2 with TRBJ2-7; 7 positions agree with TRBD1. With 1 base clipped from V and 4 bases from J, the junction kept 4 bases outside the gene matches. There are 14 residues in the CDR3. Germline CDR1 SGHTA, CDR2 FQGNSA. CDR3 nucleotide sequence: TGTGCCAGCAGCTTAGAGCCAGGGGGTTACGAGCAGTACTTC. Translating it yields CASSLEPGGYEQYF.

The CDR3 sequence: CASTGGATNTGELFF. The DNA for the CDR3 is TGTGCCAGCACCGGAGGGGCTACGAACACCGGGGAGCTGTTTTTT. This sequence joins TRBV2 and TRBJ2-2; D possibly corresponds to TRBD2 (6 bases). Germline CDR1 SNHLY, CDR2 FYNNEI. The V and J ends lost 7 bases and 0 bases respectively, with 12 bases between them. This CDR3 is built from 15 residues.

This clonotype was observed a few times. This CDR3 is CSASVFATNEKLFF. Written as DNA, the CDR3 is TGCAGTGCTAGCGTTTTTGCAACTAATGAAAAACTGTTTTTT. The V call is TRBV20-1, the J call TRBJ1-4; D uncertain. CDR3 length equals 14 residues. Germline CDR1 and CDR2: DFQATT and SNEGSKA (reference sequence). Trimming cost V 3 bases and J 0 bases, with 8 bases left between them.

This clonotype has just a few counts. The chain combines TRBV7-9 with TRBJ2-2; D is uncertain. The CDR3 is made up of 13 amino acids. Germline assignment: CDR1 SEHNR and CDR2 FQNEAQ (reference sequence). Trimming took 2 bases from V and 6 from J, leaving 7 bases between them. CDR3 in amino acids: CASSLMGSGELFF. The CDR3 DNA sequence: TGTGCCAGCAGCTTAATGGGTTCCGGGGAGCTGTTTTTT.

The chain is built from TRBV12-3 or TRBV12-4 and TRBJ1-1; no clear D gene. With 2 bases removed from V and 6 bases from J, the gap between germline ends came to 7 bases. This CDR3 contains 12 residues. The CDR3 reads CASSLSPAEAFF. The CDR3 nucleotides are TGTGCCAGCAGTTTAAGCCCGGCTGAAGCTTTCTTT.

This clonotype came up many times. The chain has TRBV20-1 and TRBJ2-3; 7 bases align to TRBD2. Per germline, CDR1 DFQATT and CDR2 SNEGSKA (reference sequence). The CDR3 extends over 14 amino acids. Germline trimming cut 2 bases from V and 1 base from J; bases unmatched to any gene: 3. Here the CDR3 DNA reads TGCAGTGCTAGACGGGGAGGGGGCACAGATACGCAGTATTTT. As protein: CSARRGGGTDTQYF.